This T cell receptor (beta chain) came from a study of T cell repertoires in cytomegalovirus infection. Overall study context: An indication of both CMV infection and matching HLA type came from public TCR beta signatures.

Each CDR3 protein gets one entry after TCRdb re-called the reads with MiXCR. The table has approximately 320,000 distinct CDR3 sequences, around a tenth seen once. Trimming at V came to 4 bases and at J to 6 bases, leaving 5 bases not matched to a gene. The CDR3 is 16 amino acids. CDR1 is SGHTA, CDR2 FQGNSA, per germline. General study points: Ex vivo responses were dominated by HLA-C-restricted CMV-specific TCR beta clonotypes. People with CMV and the relevant HLA were identified by cumulative public TCR beta family frequency.

This clonotype came up many times. As yet, its antigen is unknown. The sequence was collected from a human donor in good health (CMV status not recorded). Some clones in this sample may be carry-over from other donors' samples. The V and J genes are TRBV7-2 and TRBJ2-1; the match to TRBD2 covers 14 bases. Sample: PBMCs. The CDR3 coding sequence is TGTGCCAGCAGCTCTAAGACTAGCGGGGGGGGCAATGAGCAGTTCTTC. Protein sequence: CASSSKTSGGGNEQFF.